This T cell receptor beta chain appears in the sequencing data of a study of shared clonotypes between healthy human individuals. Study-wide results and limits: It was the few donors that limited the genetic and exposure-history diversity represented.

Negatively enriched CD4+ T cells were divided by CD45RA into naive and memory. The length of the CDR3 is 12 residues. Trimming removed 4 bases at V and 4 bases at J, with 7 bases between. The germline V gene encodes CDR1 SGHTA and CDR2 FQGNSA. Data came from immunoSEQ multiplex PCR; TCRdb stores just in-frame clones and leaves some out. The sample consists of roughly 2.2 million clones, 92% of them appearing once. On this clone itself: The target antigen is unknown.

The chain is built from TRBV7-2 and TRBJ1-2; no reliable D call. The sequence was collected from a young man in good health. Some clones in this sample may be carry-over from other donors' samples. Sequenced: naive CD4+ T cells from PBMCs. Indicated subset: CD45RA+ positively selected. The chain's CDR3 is CASSSHPYGYTF. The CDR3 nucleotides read TGTGCCAGCAGCTCCCACCCCTATGGCTACACCTTC.